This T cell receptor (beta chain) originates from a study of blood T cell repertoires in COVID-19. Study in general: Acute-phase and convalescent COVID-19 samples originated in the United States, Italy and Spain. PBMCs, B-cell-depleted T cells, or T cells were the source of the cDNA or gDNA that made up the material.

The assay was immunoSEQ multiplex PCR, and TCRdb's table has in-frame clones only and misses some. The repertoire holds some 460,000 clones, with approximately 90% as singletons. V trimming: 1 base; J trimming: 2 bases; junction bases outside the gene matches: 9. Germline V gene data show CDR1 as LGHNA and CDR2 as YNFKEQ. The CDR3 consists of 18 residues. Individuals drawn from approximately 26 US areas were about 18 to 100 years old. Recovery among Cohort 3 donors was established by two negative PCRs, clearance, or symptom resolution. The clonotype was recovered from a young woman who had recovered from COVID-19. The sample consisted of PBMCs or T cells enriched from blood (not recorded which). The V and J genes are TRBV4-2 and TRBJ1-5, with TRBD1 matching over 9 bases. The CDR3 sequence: CASSQGDREEWGNQPQHF. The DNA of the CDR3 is TGTGCCAGCAGCCAAGGGGACAGGGAAGAGTGGGGCAATCAGCCCCAGCATTTT.